The sequence of this T cell receptor beta chain was determined in a study of blood T cell repertoires in COVID-19. The CDR3 has 15 residues. Between the trimmed V and J ends, which lost 5 bases and 0 bases, there was a span of 13 bases. The germline CDR1 and CDR2 sequences are MNHEY and SMNVEV (reference sequence). Profiled with immunoSEQ multiplex PCR; TCRdb holds only in-frame clones, not every one. The table includes roughly 190,000 clones, around 86% detected once. The rearrangement links TRBV27 to TRBJ1-2; D call uncertain. The specimen sequenced was peripheral blood. The sequence derives from a woman aged 40 to 50 with acute or convalescent COVID-19. In DNA, the CDR3 is TGTGCCAGCAGTCCGACGACCCTAGCTAACTATGGCTACACCTTC. Its protein is CASSPTTLANYGYTF.